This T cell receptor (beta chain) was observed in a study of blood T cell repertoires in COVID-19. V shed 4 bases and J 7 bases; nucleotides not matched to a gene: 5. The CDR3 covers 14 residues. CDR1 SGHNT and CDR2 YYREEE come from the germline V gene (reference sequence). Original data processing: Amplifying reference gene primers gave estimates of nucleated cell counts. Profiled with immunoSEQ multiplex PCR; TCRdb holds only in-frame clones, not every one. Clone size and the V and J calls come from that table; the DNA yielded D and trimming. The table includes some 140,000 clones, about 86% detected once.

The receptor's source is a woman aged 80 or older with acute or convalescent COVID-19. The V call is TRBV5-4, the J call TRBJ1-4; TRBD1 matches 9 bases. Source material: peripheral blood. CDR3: CASSLDRGGEKLFF. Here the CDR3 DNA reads TGTGCCAGCAGCCTGGACAGGGGCGGTGAAAAACTGTTTTTT.